This TCR beta chain was sequenced during a study of cytomegalovirus exposure and HLA in healthy donors. Study overall: In terms of ancestry, the Caucasian-associated cluster contained 75% to 85% of the roughly 400 genotyped donors.

General observations from the study: A later analysis reportedly identified an Asian-associated ancestry cluster as carrying fewer N-insertions than the approximately 670-donor mean.

The PCR used 60 Vbeta and 13 Jbeta primers. In the source study's methods: Later work found 74 million or so unique TCR beta chains, with about 10 million shared. Sequencing was performed with immunoSEQ multiplex PCR; in TCRdb, only in-frame clones are kept and a portion is missing. V, J and clone size are those of that table, while D and trimming were read from the DNA. The table includes roughly 150,000 clones, 78% detected once. This clone was counted only a few times. Its antigen is not identified. This TCR came from a male donor in good health and CMV-seronegative. Sequenced input: PBMCs.

CDR3 region: CASRRSMTGELFF. CDR3 coding DNA: TGTGCCAGCAGGCGGTCGATGACCGGGGAGCTGTTTTTT. This sequence joins TRBV6-6 and TRBJ2-2; no reliable D call. Germline V gene lookup returns CDR1 MNHNY and CDR2 SVGAGI (reference sequence). V lost 6 bases to trimming and J lost 5 bases, with 10 bases between them. The CDR3 sequence is 13 residues long.